This T cell receptor beta chain was sequenced for a study of CXCR3-negative and CXCR3-positive naive CD8 T cells. Study-wide results and limits: Expression of CXCR3 was partially reduced after cryopreservation, and fresh PBMCs were used in most assays. Naive subsets had comparable surface CD5, so TRB CDR3 properties gauged TCR strength. Naive cells positive for CXCR3 carried more hydrophobic TRB CDR3s than CXCR3-negative ones.

In preparing the TRB cDNA libraries, 5' RACE with UMI labels was used. TCRdb re-called the 5' RACE reads and shows each CDR3 protein once, DNA omitted. This sample's table has about 150,000 distinct CDR3 sequences. The CDR3 runs 16 residues. Germline V lookup: CDR1 SEHNR, CDR2 FQNEAQ (reference sequence). Concerning this clonotype itself: Antigen unknown.

Source material: naive CXCR3+ CD8+ T cells from blood. Subset meaning: CD45RO-CCR7+CD27+CD95- naive CD8+ T cells expressing CXCR3 (TNR3+). The rearrangement joins TRBV7-9 to TRBJ1-2; the TCRdb call, TRBD1, lacks DNA for checking. The clonotype originates from a human donor in good health. Some clones in this sample may be carry-over from other donors' samples. CDR3: CASSLPTGDNDYGYTF.